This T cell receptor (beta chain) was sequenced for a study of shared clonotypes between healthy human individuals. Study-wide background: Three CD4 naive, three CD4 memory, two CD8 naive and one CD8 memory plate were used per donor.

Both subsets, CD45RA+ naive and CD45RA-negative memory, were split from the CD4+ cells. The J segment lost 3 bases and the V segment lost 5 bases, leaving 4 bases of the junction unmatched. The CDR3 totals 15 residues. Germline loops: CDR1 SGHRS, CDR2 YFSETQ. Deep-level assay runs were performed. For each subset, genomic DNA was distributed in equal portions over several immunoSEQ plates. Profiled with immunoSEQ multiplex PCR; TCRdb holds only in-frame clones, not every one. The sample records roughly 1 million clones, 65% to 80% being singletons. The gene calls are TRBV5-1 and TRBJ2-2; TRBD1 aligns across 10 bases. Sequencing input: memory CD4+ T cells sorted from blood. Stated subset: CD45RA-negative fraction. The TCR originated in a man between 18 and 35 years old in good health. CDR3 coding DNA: TGCGCCAGCAGTTCCGGGACAGGGGACACCGGGGAGCTGTTTTTT. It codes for CASSSGTGDTGELFF.